The source of this T cell receptor beta chain is a study of shared clonotypes between healthy human individuals. Study context: Ranging from 18 to 49 in age, donors were two women and a few men. Findings and caveats of the study: The naive CD4 repertoires of a handful of donors were compared, and approximately 5.3% of clonotypes were shared. Sampling covered blood only; tissue repertoires likely differ. What naive subsets generally showed was a larger estimated richness than memory subsets showed.

V was pared by 0 bases and J by 4 bases, with 12 bases between. CDR3 length equals 15 residues. Per the germline V gene, CDR1 is SGDLS and CDR2 is YYNGEE. Sequenced by immunoSEQ multiplex PCR; TCRdb stores in-frame clones only, minus some. The data contain 1,500,000 or so clones, 98% of them singletons. A remark on this clone: Its specificity is not known.

This chain uses TRBV9 with TRBJ2-3; D call uncertain. The sample comprised naive CD4+ T cells sorted from blood. Subset indicated: CD45RA+ positively selected. The clonotype was recovered from a young man in good health. The CDR3 sequence is CASSVASRGPDTQYF. For the CDR3, the DNA is TGTGCCAGCAGCGTAGCTTCGAGAGGCCCAGATACGCAGTATTTT.